The 18 T cell receptor beta chains below were found in one sample sequenced in a study of blood T cell repertoires in COVID-19. Only in-frame clones appear in the TCRdb table, and some are missing; sequencing was by immunoSEQ multiplex PCR. The sample records around 400,000 clones, more than 80% being singletons. The sample consisted of peripheral blood. These receptors all stem from a man between 40 and 49 years old with acute or convalescent COVID-19.

This rearrangement joins TRBV7-2 to TRBJ2-5, with 11 bases matching TRBD2. This CDR3 has 16 residues. Germline lookup yields CDR1 SGHTA and CDR2 FQGNSA. V shed 5 bases and J 5 bases; nucleotides not matched to a gene: 10. CDR3 residues: CASSRSLAGGKETQYF. Here the CDR3 DNA reads TGTGCCAGCAGCCGGAGCCTAGCGGGGGGCAAGGAGACCCAGTACTTC.

The chain uses TRBV6-5 and TRBJ2-3, with a tentative D call TRBD1 (5 bases). This CDR3 region has 15 residues. CDR1 is MNHEY and CDR2 is SVGAGI in the germline V gene. V lost 6 bases, J lost 2 bases, and 15 bases lay in between. The CDR3 DNA reads TGTGCCAGCAGGTCTACGGCAGGGCTCACAGATACGCAGTATTTT. Translated, it gives CASRSTAGLTDTQYF.

This rearrangement joins TRBV6-5 to TRBJ2-7; 9 nucleotides agree with TRBD2. The V and J ends lost 7 bases and 0 bases, in that order; junction bases with no gene match: 7. The CDR3 has 15 residues. Germline assignment: CDR1 MNHEY and CDR2 SVGAGI. Here the CDR3 reads CASILGGGASYEQYF. The CDR3 DNA reads as TGTGCCAGCATCTTGGGCGGGGGGGCCTCCTACGAGCAGTACTTC.

The V call is TRBV6-5, the J call TRBJ2-7; TRBD2 agrees at 7 bases. The germline V gene has CDR1 MNHEY and CDR2 SVGAGI. The length of the CDR3 is 15 residues. J was trimmed by 5 bases and V by 2 bases; bases with no gene match: 9. The CDR3 DNA follows: TGTGCCAGCAGTTACCCAGGTGGTCTAGCGGACGAGCAGTACTTC. This codes for CASSYPGGLADEQYF.

The chain couples TRBV28 to TRBJ2-5; D is possibly TRBD2 (6 bases). Trimming pared 3 bases from V and 4 bases from J, leaving 21 bases between. The CDR3 runs to 17 residues. Germline assignment: CDR1 MDHEN and CDR2 SYDVKM. CDR3 bases: TGTGCCAGCAGTTTGCCCGTAGGAGGGGCGAAGAGAGAGACCCAGTACTTC. It encodes CASSLPVGGAKRETQYF.

This chain links TRBV7-8 with TRBJ2-5, with a weak D call TRBD1 (6 bases). Trimming took 1 base from V and 4 from J, leaving 16 bases between them. CDR3 length: 16 amino acids. Germline CDR1 and CDR2: SGHVS and FQNEAQ. In DNA, the CDR3 is TGTGCCAGCAGCTTAGGTAGCGTGGGGGCCCCAGAGACCCAGTACTTC. Protein sequence: CASSLGSVGAPETQYF.

The rearrangement joins TRBV9 to TRBJ2-3; 11 nucleotides line up with TRBD2. Looked up from germline, CDR1 is SGDLS and CDR2 is YYNGEE. With 4 bases clipped from V and 1 base from J, the junction kept 5 bases outside the gene matches. The length of the CDR3 is 16 residues. CDR3 region: CASSPTSGRGTDTQYF. The CDR3 DNA reads as TGTGCCAGCAGCCCTACTAGCGGGAGAGGCACAGATACGCAGTATTTT.

This clone has just one count. The V gene is TRBV15, the J gene TRBJ1-6; 7 nucleotides line up with TRBD1. V was pared by 6 bases and J by 9 bases, with 5 bases of the junction left unmatched. Per the germline V gene, CDR1 is LNHNV and CDR2 is YYDKDF (reference sequence). This CDR3 region has 13 residues. CDR3 loop: CATRGTVSSPLHF. The DNA for the CDR3 is TGTGCCACCAGGGGGACAGTTAGTTCACCCCTCCACTTT.

The chain links TRBV9 to TRBJ2-2; D is uncertain. The length of the CDR3 is 15 residues. Per germline, CDR1 SGDLS and CDR2 YYNGEE. Between the trimmed V and J ends, which lost 0 bases and 5 bases, there was a span of 11 bases. CDR3 DNA: TGTGCCAGCAGCGTAGTCCCAGTTAATACCGGGGAGCTGTTTTTT. Protein sequence: CASSVVPVNTGELFF.

The chain has TRBV19 and TRBJ1-1; 8 bases map to TRBD1. J lost 2 bases, V lost 3 bases, and 11 bases had no gene match. Germline V CDR1 and CDR2: LNHDA, SQIVND (reference sequence). The CDR3 consists of 17 residues. The CDR3 region is CASSMWGDPGGNTEAFF. Here the CDR3 DNA reads TGTGCCAGTAGTATGTGGGGGGACCCAGGGGGCAACACTGAAGCTTTCTTT.

The J gene is TRBJ2-3, the V gene TRBV28; 8 nucleotides agree with TRBD2. Germline values: CDR1 MDHEN, CDR2 SYDVKM. The CDR3 has 15 amino acids. Losses at the gene ends were 5 bases for V and 5 bases for J; bases not matched to a gene: 9. As DNA, the CDR3 is TGTGCCAGCAGTGTGGCGGGGGGCCAAAAAGATACGCAGTATTTT. Its translation: CASSVAGGQKDTQYF.

The gene calls are TRBV7-8 and TRBJ2-7; D is possibly TRBD1 (5 bases). With 3 bases removed from V and 2 bases from J, the gap between germline ends came to 8 bases. In germline, CDR1 is SGHVS, CDR2 FQNEAQ. The CDR3 extends over 13 amino acids. Here the CDR3 DNA reads TGTGCCAGCAGCTTTGGCAGGGCCTACGAGCAGTACTTC. This sequence encodes CASSFGRAYEQYF.

V gene TRBV19 combines with J gene TRBJ2-5, with D possibly TRBD1 on 6 matching bases. The ends were cut back, 5 bases at V and 2 bases at J, with 12 bases in the middle. CDR3 length: 14 amino acids. The germline V gene has CDR1 LNHDA and CDR2 SQIVND (reference sequence). CDR3 coding DNA: TGTGCCAGTAGTCTCCAGGGACAACAAGAGACCCAGTACTTC. It yields the protein CASSLQGQQETQYF.

V usage is TRBV20-1 and J usage is TRBJ1-4; no definite D call. V dropped 3 bases and J dropped 4 bases, with 6 bases sitting between them. The CDR3 contains 12 residues. The germline gives CDR1 DFQATT, CDR2 SNEGSKA (reference sequence). The DNA of the CDR3 is TGCAGTGCTAGTGTCGTTAATGAAAAACTGTTTTTT. Amino acids: CSASVVNEKLFF.

The V and J genes are TRBV10-3 and TRBJ1-1; tentatively, D is TRBD1 (5 bases). Germline CDR1 is ENHRY and CDR2 is SYGVKD. Trimming took off 3 bases at V and 3 bases at J, with 8 bases between the two ends. This CDR3 is built from 13 residues. CDR3 region: CAISEGDYTEAFF. CDR3 sequence (DNA): TGTGCCATCAGTGAAGGGGACTACACTGAAGCTTTCTTT.

This chain connects TRBV7-8 to TRBJ2-3; TRBD1 matches 8 bases. CDR1 SGHVS and CDR2 FQNEAQ come from the germline V gene. The CDR3 runs 16 residues. V dropped 5 bases and J dropped 2; count of bases not matched to a gene: 9. The DNA for the CDR3 is TGTGCCAGCAGCCCAGAGGGACAGGCTATCACAGATACGCAGTATTTT. Its protein is CASSPEGQAITDTQYF.

The chain couples TRBV7-9 to TRBJ2-5, with TRBD2 matching over 11 bases. V shed 5 bases, J shed 3 bases, and the junction held 2 bases outside the gene matches. The length of the CDR3 is 14 residues. The V gene's germline CDR1 is SEHNR and CDR2 FQNEAQ (reference sequence). CDR3 amino acids: CASSAGLAEETQYF. In nucleotides, the CDR3 is TGTGCCAGCAGCGCGGGACTAGCGGAAGAGACCCAGTACTTC.

Notes on this clone: Other DNA sequences in this sample translate to the same CDR3. V usage is TRBV27 and J usage is TRBJ2-7; TRBD1 aligns across 10 bases. V shed 3 bases and J 3 bases; nucleotides not matched to a gene: 2. The CDR3 contains 14 residues. The germline gives CDR1 MNHEY, CDR2 SMNVEV (reference sequence). CDR3 bases: TGTGCCAGCAGTTTTGGGACAGGGGACTACGAGCAGTACTTC. Amino acids: CASSFGTGDYEQYF.